This T cell receptor delta chain was found in a study of Vδ1+ human thymocytes. Overall study findings and caveats: Thymic TRG and TRD repertoires appeared highly polyclonal. Despite high sort purity, roughly 20% of thymic T cell receptor delta sequences were Vdelta2.

Purity of the sorted Vdelta1+ thymocytes ranged from 98% to 99.6%. The CDR3 extends over 24 amino acids. Germline V gene lookup returns CDR1 TSWWSYY and CDR2 QGS. V lost 1 base, J lost 0 bases, and 27 bases stayed unmatched. The template was reverse-transcribed extracted RNA. Multiplex PCR used pooled V-gene forward primers and a constant-region reverse primer to amplify CDR3s. TCRdb called clones from the multiplex PCR reads again using CATT. The profile shows some 25,000 delta-chain clones, nearly 7.5% of them singletons. Concerning this clone itself: What it recognizes is unknown.

This TCR came from a girl under three years old who had congenital heart surgery. The chain has TRDV1 and TRDJ1; 9 bases agree with TRDD3. The J gene was missing in TCRdb and was found by matching the end of the DNA to germline. The specimen was Vdelta1+ gamma-delta thymocytes from the thymus. As for subset: FACS-sorted CD3+ TCRalphabeta- TCRVdelta1+ TCRVdelta2- thymocytes. The CDR3 sequence is CALGERRVSALLGDKSEYTDKLIF. For the CDR3, the DNA is TGTGCTCTTGGGGAACGGCGGGTCTCGGCTCTACTGGGGGACAAGTCTGAGTACACCGATAAACTCATCTTT.